This T cell receptor (beta chain) is drawn from a study of identical twins. Concerning this clonotype itself: Compared with germline, one end of the junction differs, possibly owing to a read error.

TCRdb reanalysed the 5' RACE reads using MiXCR and keeps one entry per CDR3 protein. There are a few hundred thousand distinct CDR3 sequences in the sample; around 12% occur only once, and approximately 7.5% lies in the top ten. Per germline, CDR1 MNHEY and CDR2 SVGEGT. This CDR3 is 18 amino acids long. In addition, the sample was reused for a study of yellow fever vaccine responses in identical twins.

Input material: CD8+ T cells sorted from blood. V and J are TRBV6-2 or TRBV6-3 and TRBJ2-1; 13 bases map to TRBD2. The sequence came from a woman aged 18-29 years in good health. The CDR3 region is CASSYSYRTSGRDNEQFF. DNA of the CDR3: TGTGCCAGCAGCTACTCTTACCGGACTAGCGGGAGAGACAATGAGCAGTTCTTC.